The 32 T cell receptor beta chains presented below share a single source sample, sequenced in a study of cytomegalovirus exposure and HLA in healthy donors. Researchers ran the PCR with 60 Vbeta and 13 Jbeta primers. Using immunoSEQ multiplex PCR, the repertoire was profiled, and TCRdb retains in-frame clones only, with some absent. This table holds 100,000 or so clones, more than 65% found once. The sequencing input was PBMCs. The origin of the receptors is a man aged 35 to 55 in good health and CMV-seropositive.

This clone was observed a handful of times. The chain combines TRBV6-5 with TRBJ1-2; D remains ambiguous. The CDR3 has 15 residues. CDR1 is MNHEY and CDR2 is SVGAGI in the germline V gene. Trimming took 4 bases from V and 0 from J, leaving 12 bases between them. CDR3 DNA: TGTGCCAGCAGTTCCCGTCTCACAGCTAACTATGGCTACACCTTC. It codes for CASSSRLTANYGYTF.

The chain has TRBV6-1 and TRBJ2-6, with a possible D match to TRBD2 (5 bases). V dropped 8 bases and J dropped 0 bases, with 5 bases sitting between them. Germline values: CDR1 MNHNS, CDR2 SASEGT. CDR3 length: 13 amino acids. The CDR3 region is CASGSSGANVLTF. In DNA, the CDR3 is TGTGCCAGCGGGAGCTCTGGGGCCAACGTCCTGACTTTC.

This clone showed up just a few times. V gene TRBV21-1 combines with J gene TRBJ1-4; the tabulated D call, TRBD1, remains unverified against the DNA. TRBV21-1 constitutes a pseudogene. This CDR3 spans 15 amino acids. The CDR3 sequence: CASSLTGQQGEKLFF. The DNA for the CDR3 is TGTGCCAGCAGCTTGACGGGACAGCAAGGAGAAAAACTGTTTTTT.

This chain uses TRBV5-1 with TRBJ1-1, with no clear D. CDR1 is SGHRS and CDR2 is YFSETQ in the germline V gene. The CDR3 is 14 amino acids. Trimming took 2 bases from V and 2 from J, leaving 10 bases between them. The CDR3 nucleotides are TGCGCCAGCAGCTTATTTCACTCCAACACTGAAGCTTTCTTT. It translates to CASSLFHSNTEAFF. The full variable domain, with the rest looked up from reference TRBV5-1 and TRBJ1-1, is KAGVTQTPRYLIKTRGQQVTLSCSPISGHRSVSWYQQTPGQGLQFLFEYFSETQRNKGNFPGRFSGRQFSNSRSEMNVSTLELGDSALYLCASSLFHSNTEAFFGQGTRLTVV.

The genes are TRBV9 and TRBJ2-2; TRBD1 agrees at 11 bases. Per the germline V gene, CDR1 is SGDLS and CDR2 is YYNGEE. V dropped 3 bases and J dropped 3; count of bases not matched to a gene: 7. The CDR3 covers 17 residues. The CDR3 spells CASSAPGQGVYTGELFF. For the CDR3, the DNA is TGTGCCAGCAGCGCTCCGGGACAGGGGGTCTACACCGGGGAGCTGTTTTTT.

The chain joins TRBV9 to TRBJ2-1, with a tentative D call TRBD2 (7 bases). CDR3 length: 15 residues. The germline gives CDR1 SGDLS, CDR2 YYNGEE. V was clipped by 4 bases and J by 3 bases, with 14 bases between them. CDR3 bases: TGTGCCAGCAGCACACTAGGGGGGGGCTACAATGAGCAGTTCTTC. Translation gives CASSTLGGGYNEQFF.

The J gene is TRBJ1-2, the V gene TRBV28; D gene ambiguous. This CDR3 contains 13 residues. V lost 8 bases, J lost 2 bases, and 12 bases lay in between. The germline V gene encodes CDR1 MDHEN and CDR2 SYDVKM. The CDR3 loop is CASRRDGNYGYTF. The CDR3 bases are TGTGCCAGCCGTCGTGACGGGAACTATGGCTACACCTTC.

The V call is TRBV6-1, the J call TRBJ2-7, with 10 bases fitting TRBD1. CDR3 length equals 14 residues. V lost 5 bases, J lost 4 bases, and 5 bases stayed unmatched. The V gene's germline CDR1 is MNHNS and CDR2 SASEGT. CDR3 coding DNA: TGTGCCAGCAGTATCCGGGACAGGGGATACGAGCAGTACTTC. Translated: CASSIRDRGYEQYF.

The chain has TRBV2 and TRBJ2-7; D is possibly TRBD2 (5 bases). The CDR3 is 14 residues long. The V end lost 6 bases, the J end lost 3 bases, and 15 bases lay between the germline ends. Germline values: CDR1 SNHLY, CDR2 FYNNEI. The CDR3 protein is CASRERPAGYEQYF. The CDR3 region has the DNA TGTGCCAGCAGAGAGCGGCCTGCAGGCTACGAGCAGTACTTC.

The gene calls are TRBV7-9 and TRBJ1-2, with D perhaps matching TRBD1 (6 bases). Per germline, CDR1 SEHNR and CDR2 FQNEAQ (reference sequence). The length of the CDR3 is 16 residues. The V gene lost 5 bases and the J gene lost 7 bases, with 23 bases spanning the gap. The CDR3 DNA reads as TGTGCCAGCAGCGCACGCAGCGGCAGGGGTTTCCGTGGCTACACCTTC. It encodes CASSARSGRGFRGYTF.

The chain links TRBV9 to TRBJ2-7, with D maybe TRBD1 (6 bases). V lost 0 bases, J lost 6 bases, and 13 bases lay in between. This CDR3 region has 14 residues. Germline V gene lookup returns CDR1 SGDLS and CDR2 YYNGEE. CDR3 residues: CASSVASQGTEQYF. DNA for the CDR3: TGTGCCAGCAGCGTAGCCTCACAGGGTACCGAGCAGTACTTC.

CDR3 sequence reads: CASSTSDAGYGETQYF. The CDR3 nucleotides are TGTGCCAGCAGCACCAGTGATGCAGGGTATGGAGAGACCCAGTACTTC. The chain employs TRBV4-2 and TRBJ2-5; D perhaps matches TRBD1 (5 bases). CDR1 LGHNA and CDR2 YNFKEQ come from the germline V gene. The ends were cut back, 5 bases at V and 4 bases at J, with 20 bases in the middle. The CDR3 contains 16 residues.

The chain has TRBV7-8 and TRBJ1-1; D not certain. CDR1 is SGHVS, CDR2 FQNEAQ, per germline. This CDR3 contains 13 residues. Trimming stripped 1 base from V and 7 bases from J, with 10 bases between. The CDR3 region is CASSLDRALEAFF. In DNA, the CDR3 is TGTGCCAGCAGCTTAGACAGAGCCCTTGAAGCTTTCTTT.

The rearrangement joins TRBV28 to TRBJ1-6; perhaps TRBD1 as D (6 bases). With 7 bases removed from V and 6 bases from J, the gap between germline ends came to 19 bases. CDR3 length equals 16 residues. CDR1 and CDR2 from the germline V gene are MDHEN and SYDVKM. The CDR3 nucleotides read TGTGCCAGCACCTCTTTCGCAGGGGCTGGTAATTCACCCCTCCACTTT. This sequence encodes CASTSFAGAGNSPLHF.

The chain links TRBV5-1 to TRBJ2-7; 11 bases agree with TRBD2. This CDR3 has 16 residues. Germline trimming cut 0 bases from V and 5 bases from J; bases unmatched to any gene: 7. Germline V gene data show CDR1 as SGHRS and CDR2 as YFSETQ. The DNA for the CDR3 is TGCGCCAGCAGCTTGGTGATTACTAGCGGGAGCCACGAGCAGTACTTC. This codes for CASSLVITSGSHEQYF.

The chain links TRBV30 to TRBJ1-1; D not certain. Germline-derived CDR1 and CDR2 are GTSNPN and SVGIG (reference sequence). The V end lost 4 bases, the J end lost 0 bases, and 6 bases lay between the germline ends. CDR3 length: 12 residues. The CDR3 DNA reads as TGTGCCTGGATGAGGATGAACACTGAAGCTTTCTTT. Translation gives CAWMRMNTEAFF.

The rearrangement joins TRBV23-1 to TRBJ2-7; D gene ambiguous. TRBV23-1 is an ORF, with its function uncertain. This CDR3 region has 11 residues. The V gene lost 4 bases and the J gene lost 3 bases, with 4 bases spanning the gap. CDR3 in DNA: TGCGCCAGCAGTCCAAACTACGAGCAGTACTTC. Encoded protein: CASSPNYEQYF.

The chain recombines TRBV5-4 with TRBJ2-2; 8 bases are shared with TRBD1. CDR1 is SGHNT and CDR2 is YYREEE in the germline V gene (reference sequence). This CDR3 comprises 14 residues. V was clipped by 4 bases and J by 6 bases; unmatched bases: 5. CDR3 sequence reads: CASSPQGGSGELFF. CDR3 bases: TGTGCCAGCAGCCCACAGGGGGGATCCGGGGAGCTGTTTTTT.

The chain employs TRBV4-3 and TRBJ2-2, with TRBD2 as a possible D gene (5 bases). V was cut by 1 base and J by 3 bases, with 12 bases left in between. From germline, CDR1 is LGHNA and CDR2 YSLEER. The CDR3 has 16 residues. The CDR3 region is CASSQGYAGYTGELFF. The CDR3 DNA reads TGCGCCAGCAGCCAAGGGTATGCGGGCTACACCGGGGAGCTGTTTTTT.

This chain uses TRBV7-2 with TRBJ2-4; TRBD2 aligns across 8 bases. V shed 1 base and J 7 bases; nucleotides not matched to a gene: 6. The V gene's germline CDR1 is SGHTA and CDR2 FQGNSA. The CDR3 totals 15 residues. The CDR3 is CASSLVAGGFNIQYF. The CDR3 DNA reads as TGTGCCAGCAGCTTAGTGGCGGGGGGCTTTAACATTCAGTACTTC. Based on the CDR3 plus reference TRBV7-2 and TRBJ2-4, the full variable domain is GAGVSQSPSNKVTEKGKDVELRCDPISGHTALYWYRQSLGQGLEFLIYFQGNSAPDKSGLPSDRFSAERTGGSVSTLTIQRTQQEDSAVYLCASSLVAGGFNIQYFGAGTRLSVL.

This chain uses TRBV2 with TRBJ2-7, with D unresolved. Trimming cost V 5 bases and J 4 bases, with 15 bases left between them. Looked up from germline, CDR1 is SNHLY and CDR2 is FYNNEI. CDR3 length: 14 residues. CDR3 DNA sequence: TGTGCCAGCAGTCGAGAGCAGGTAGAATACGAGCAGTACTTC. It is translated as CASSREQVEYEQYF.

The chain joins TRBV9 to TRBJ2-3; TRBD2 aligns across 10 bases. The CDR3 consists of 17 residues. CDR1 and CDR2 (germline): SGDLS, YYNGEE. V lost 4 bases to trimming and J lost 0 bases; unmatched junction nucleotides: 8. The CDR3 here is CASSPRTSGPSTDTQYF. Here the CDR3 DNA reads TGTGCCAGCAGCCCTCGGACTAGCGGCCCTAGCACAGATACGCAGTATTTT.

The V gene is TRBV20-1, the J gene TRBJ1-4; D not certain. Germline CDR1 DFQATT, CDR2 SNEGSKA (reference sequence). The CDR3 consists of 10 residues. The ends were cut back, 7 bases at V and 8 bases at J, with 8 bases in the middle. The DNA for the CDR3 is TGCAGTGTCTTTCGGGAAAAACTGTTTTTT. This codes for CSVFREKLFF.

A word on this clone: Sequence at one end of the junction differs from germline and may be a read error. This chain joins TRBV7-8 and TRBJ2-7, with D unresolved. This CDR3 region has 10 residues. Germline values: CDR1 SGHVS, CDR2 FQNEAQ. The CDR3 sequence: CASSSLPSDF. CDR3 nucleotide sequence: TGTGCCAGCAGCTCCTTGCCTTCGGACTTC.

The chain employs TRBV5-6 and TRBJ2-7; D is undetermined. The V end lost 1 base, the J end lost 1 base, and 6 bases lay between the germline ends. The CDR3 extends over 13 amino acids. Germline V gives CDR1 SGHDT, CDR2 YYEEEE. CDR3 bases: TGTGCCAGCAGCTTGTACAAGTCCTACGAGCAGTACTTC. It translates to CASSLYKSYEQYF.

The chain has TRBV11-3 and TRBJ2-1; 9 bases fit TRBD1. Germline assignment: CDR1 SGHNT and CDR2 YENEEA. This CDR3 region has 15 residues. V trimming: 5 bases; J trimming: 5 bases; junction bases outside the gene matches: 7. The CDR3 bases are TGTGCCAGCAGCCTCGGGACAGGGTTTGACAATGAGCAGTTCTTC. Encoded protein: CASSLGTGFDNEQFF.

This chain links TRBV14 with TRBJ2-7; TRBD1 is a possible D gene (7 bases). Trimming removed 4 bases at V and 4 bases at J, with 20 bases between. The length of the CDR3 is 16 residues. Germline V gives CDR1 SGHDN, CDR2 FVKESK. This CDR3 reads CASSPLGGQRIYEQYF. CDR3 nucleotides: TGTGCCAGCAGCCCTTTGGGGGGACAGAGAATTTACGAGCAGTACTTC. The full variable domain, in which reference TRBV14 and TRBJ2-7 provide the parts outside the CDR3, is EAGVTQFPSHSVIEKGQTVTLRCDPISGHDNLYWYRRVMGKEIKFLLHFVKESKQDESGMPNNRFLAERTGGTYSTLKVQPAELEDSGVYFCASSPLGGQRIYEQYFGPGTRLTVT.

The chain joins TRBV29-1 to TRBJ1-5; D remains ambiguous. Germline-derived CDR1 and CDR2 are SQVTM and ANQGSEA. V dropped 6 bases and J dropped 0 bases, with 12 bases sitting between them. CDR3 length equals 14 residues. This CDR3 is CSVALSYSNQPQHF. CDR3 bases: TGCAGCGTCGCCCTATCTTATAGCAATCAGCCCCAGCATTTT. The entire variable domain, with the rest obtained from reference TRBV29-1 and TRBJ1-5, is as follows: SAVISQKPSRDICQRGTSLTIQCQVDSQVTMMFWYRQQPGQSLTLIATANQGSEATYESGFVIDKFPISRPNLTFSTLTVSNMSPEDSSIYLCSVALSYSNQPQHFGDGTRLSIL.

Details on this clone: Compared with germline, one end of the junction differs, possibly owing to a read error. The gene calls are TRBV5-1 and TRBJ2-3, with a weak D call TRBD2 (6 bases). The CDR3 is made up of 13 amino acids. Germline V gene data show CDR1 as SGHRS and CDR2 as YFSETQ. The CDR3 loop reads CATGLGGTDRQYF. In DNA form, the CDR3 reads TGCGCCACGGGACTCGGGGGTACAGATAGGCAGTATTTT.

This clone was seen a few times. This chain joins TRBV4-1 and TRBJ1-5, with a possible D match to TRBD1 (5 bases). Trimming took 0 bases from V and 5 from J, leaving 11 bases between them. The CDR3 runs 15 residues. Germline CDR1 reads MGHRA; CDR2 reads YSYEKL. The DNA of the CDR3 is TGCGCCAGCAGCCAAGATGGGGGGGGGTATCAGCCCCAGCATTTT. The encoded protein is CASSQDGGGYQPQHF.

The J gene is TRBJ1-5, the V gene TRBV19; TRBD1 might be the D (5 bases). V was shortened by 5 bases and J by 6 bases, with 8 bases between the two germline ends. The CDR3 totals 12 residues. From germline, CDR1 is LNHDA and CDR2 SQIVND (reference sequence). The chain's CDR3 is CASSVRVQPQHF. In DNA, the CDR3 is TGTGCCAGTAGTGTCAGGGTTCAGCCCCAGCATTTT.

V gene TRBV7-2 combines with J gene TRBJ2-1; TRBD2 agrees at 14 bases. Trimming took 2 bases from V and 6 from J; bases not matched to a gene: 3. The CDR3 runs 16 residues. Per the germline V gene, CDR1 is SGHTA and CDR2 is FQGNSA. The CDR3 nucleotides are TGTGCCAGCAGCTTAATCGGGACTAGCGGGAGCAATGAGCAGTTCTTC. As protein: CASSLIGTSGSNEQFF.